The 18 T cell receptor beta chains reported below all come from one sample, sequenced in a study of T cell repertoires in cytomegalovirus infection. TCRdb reprocessed the reads via MiXCR and lists one record per CDR3 protein. The sample contains fewer than 850,000 distinct CDR3 sequences, around 29% of which appear only once. Antigens for these TCRs are unknown. Sample: cultured CD8+ T cells from PBMCs, taken from culture after CMV antigen stimulation. Receptors were obtained from a human donor in good health (CMV status not recorded). Some clones in this sample may be carry-over from other donors' samples.

This clonotype was picked up many times. The V call is TRBV7-6, the J call TRBJ2-3; D unclear. Trimming stripped 0 bases from V and 0 bases from J, with 7 bases between. The CDR3 has 15 amino acids. CDR1 and CDR2 (germline): SGHVS, FNYEAQ. The CDR3 coding sequence is TGTGCCAGCAGCTTAGCGGCCGGTAGCACAGATACGCAGTATTTT. Amino acids: CASSLAAGSTDTQYF.

This clonotype has more than one count but fewer than ten. The chain joins TRBV19 to TRBJ2-7, with 10 bases identical to TRBD2. V was pared by 6 bases and J by 2 bases, with 7 bases of the junction left unmatched. This CDR3 has 15 amino acids. CDR1 and CDR2 (germline): LNHDA, SQIVND (reference sequence). CDR3 residues: CASSPSGGRTYEQYV. CDR3 in DNA: TGTGCCAGTAGCCCTAGCGGGGGACGGACCTACGAGCAGTACGTC.

Notes on this clonotype: Since the CDR3 does not end with the conserved phenylalanine or tryptophan, this likely comes from a read error. The chain is built from TRBV7-6 and TRBJ2-5; D not resolved. Looked up from germline, CDR1 is SGHVS and CDR2 is FNYEAQ. The CDR3 sequence is 16 residues long. The CDR3 spells CVSSLPGPEAQETQYL. CDR3 DNA: TGTGTCAGCAGCTTACCTGGGCCCGAGGCGCAAGAGACCCAGTACTTA.

This clonotype was seen a handful of times. V usage is TRBV12-3 or TRBV12-4 and J usage is TRBJ2-7; possibly TRBD2 for D (5 bases). With 2 bases removed from V and 5 bases from J, the gap between germline ends came to 10 bases. The CDR3 loop spans 13 amino acids. This chain's CDR3 is CASSLSGGHEQYF. CDR3 coding DNA: TGTGCCAGCAGTTTATCTGGCGGGCACGAGCAGTACTTC.

The chain employs TRBV12-3 or TRBV12-4 and TRBJ2-1; D is possibly TRBD2 (6 bases). The CDR3 has 15 amino acids. Deletions cut 6 bases from V and 2 bases from J, with 14 bases between. The CDR3 region has the DNA TGTGCCAGCAGGCGGGACGGCGGCGCCTACAATGAGCAGTTCTTC. Amino acids: CASRRDGGAYNEQFF.

This clonotype showed up just a few times. The chain employs TRBV7-9 and TRBJ1-2, with a tentative D call TRBD1 (6 bases). This CDR3 has 17 amino acids. Germline CDR1 is SEHNR and CDR2 is FQNEAQ (reference sequence). V lost 6 bases to trimming and J lost 4 bases, with 24 bases between them. The CDR3 nucleotides read TGTGCCAGCAGACTACCTCAGAGGCAGGGGCTTTTCTATGGCTACACCTTC. Protein: CASRLPQRQGLFYGYTF.

This rearrangement joins TRBV7-9 to TRBJ2-1; 8 nucleotides line up with TRBD2. With V trimmed by 5 bases and J by 0 bases, 6 bases remained unmatched. Germline V gene sequence: CDR1 SEHNR, CDR2 FQNEAQ (reference sequence). The CDR3 consists of 16 residues. The CDR3 spells CASSAVLAVSYNEQFF. The CDR3 DNA follows: TGTGCCAGCAGCGCAGTACTAGCGGTCTCCTACAATGAGCAGTTCTTC. Combining the CDR3 with reference TRBV7-9 and TRBJ2-1 gives the whole variable domain DTGVSQNPRHKITKRGQNVTFRCDPISEHNRLYWYRQTLGQGPEFLTYFQNEAQLEKSRLLSDRFSAERPKGSFSTLEIQRTEQGDSAMYLCASSAVLAVSYNEQFFGPGTRLTVL.

This clonotype was observed a handful of times. The chain employs TRBV7-9 and TRBJ2-1; 11 bases match TRBD2. CDR1 is SEHNR, CDR2 FQNEAQ, per germline (reference sequence). Trimming removed 2 bases from V and 15 bases from J; junction bases left unmatched: 0. This CDR3 is 11 amino acids long. This chain's CDR3 is CASSLTSGGFF. CDR3 coding DNA: TGTGCCAGCAGCTTAACTAGCGGGGGGTTCTTC.

The chain combines TRBV7-4 with TRBJ1-2, with 7 bases fitting TRBD1. The CDR3 is 13 amino acids. V was clipped by 5 bases and J by 6 bases; unmatched bases: 6. CDR1 and CDR2 (germline): SGHVT, SQSDAQ. The CDR3 coding sequence is TGTGCCAGCAGCCCGACAGGGATTAATGGCTACACCTTC. It specifies CASSPTGINGYTF.

This chain connects TRBV19 to TRBJ1-1; TRBD1 might be the D (5 bases). V lost 6 bases to trimming and J lost 1 base, with 12 bases between them. The CDR3 sequence is 14 residues long. Germline V gives CDR1 LNHDA, CDR2 SQIVND (reference sequence). CDR3 DNA sequence: TGTGCCAGTAGGCCAGGGTGGGCGAACACTGAAGCTTTCTTT. It translates to CASRPGWANTEAFF.

This clonotype has a handful of counts. The chain joins TRBV6-1 to TRBJ2-3; no clear D gene. Trimming removed 5 bases from V and 4 bases from J, with 10 bases in between. Germline V gene lookup returns CDR1 MNHNS and CDR2 SASEGT. The CDR3 sequence is 13 residues long. CDR3 loop: CASSTGQSDTQYF. CDR3 in DNA: TGTGCCAGCAGTACCGGGCAGTCAGATACGCAGTATTTT.

The sample holds a few counts of this clonotype. Because the CDR3 is missing its conserved closing phenylalanine or tryptophan, this is likely a read error. The DNA is omitted, as the CDR3 cannot be located on it reliably, and the CDR3 follows TCRdb's listing. The chain joins TRBV27 to TRBJ2-1; the D segment call TRBD1 is taken from the table without a DNA check. 13 amino acids form the CDR3, both terminal residues included. Germline lookup yields CDR1 MNHEY and CDR2 SMNVEV (reference sequence). The CDR3 protein is CASSLSAGESLRH.

This clonotype was found a few times. The gene calls are TRBV6-1 and TRBJ1-1, with D possibly TRBD1 on 5 matching bases. Trimming stripped 1 base from V and 5 bases from J, with 11 bases between. The CDR3 covers 14 residues. CDR1 is MNHNS, CDR2 SASEGT, per germline. CDR3 in DNA: TGTGCCAGCAGTGAAGTGGGGGTTGGAACTGAAGCTTTCTTT. Translated: CASSEVGVGTEAFF.

This clonotype has only a few counts. The genes are TRBV27 and TRBJ1-5; D ambiguous. Germline CDR1 reads MNHEY; CDR2 reads SMNVEV (reference sequence). CDR3 length: 16 amino acids. The germline V and J ends were trimmed by 0 bases and 2 bases, with 11 bases remaining between them. Here the CDR3 DNA reads TGTGCCAGCAGTTTATCGGGTCCCGGAGGCAATCAGCCCCAGCATTTT. This translates into CASSLSGPGGNQPQHF.

CDR3 DNA sequence: TGTGCCAGCAGATTGGCCCCCTCTGGGGCCAACGTCCTGACTTTC. It specifies CASRLAPSGANVLTF. J is TRBJ2-6 and V is TRBV6-5; no clear D gene. Trimming took off 6 bases at V and 0 bases at J, with 9 bases between the two ends. The CDR3 is 15 residues long. Germline CDR1 and CDR2: MNHEY and SVGAGI.

The sample holds a few counts of this clonotype. The V and J genes are TRBV12-3 or TRBV12-4 and TRBJ1-3; no clear D. The CDR3 is made up of 12 amino acids. Trimming removed 7 bases from V and 1 base from J, with 5 bases in between. The CDR3 bases are TGTGCCAGCACTACATCTGGAAACACCATATATTTT. Encoded protein: CASTTSGNTIYF.

The V gene is TRBV28, the J gene TRBJ2-3, with a possible D match to TRBD2 (5 bases). V gave up 5 bases and J gave up 0 bases, with 15 bases separating them. Germline lookup yields CDR1 MDHEN and CDR2 SYDVKM. CDR3 size: 16 residues. The DNA of the CDR3 is TGTGCCAGCAGTGCAGGCTTAGCGATGAGCACAGATACGCAGTATTTT. It encodes CASSAGLAMSTDTQYF.

This clonotype showed up just a few times. This rearrangement joins TRBV10-3 to TRBJ1-5; a weak D match, TRBD1 (6 bases). V was pared by 0 bases and J by 5 bases, with 14 bases between. The CDR3 loop spans 16 amino acids. Germline assignment: CDR1 ENHRY and CDR2 SYGVKD. The CDR3 loop is CAISESEQGWDQPQHF. CDR3 sequence (DNA): TGTGCCATCAGTGAGTCGGAGCAGGGGTGGGATCAGCCCCAGCATTTT.